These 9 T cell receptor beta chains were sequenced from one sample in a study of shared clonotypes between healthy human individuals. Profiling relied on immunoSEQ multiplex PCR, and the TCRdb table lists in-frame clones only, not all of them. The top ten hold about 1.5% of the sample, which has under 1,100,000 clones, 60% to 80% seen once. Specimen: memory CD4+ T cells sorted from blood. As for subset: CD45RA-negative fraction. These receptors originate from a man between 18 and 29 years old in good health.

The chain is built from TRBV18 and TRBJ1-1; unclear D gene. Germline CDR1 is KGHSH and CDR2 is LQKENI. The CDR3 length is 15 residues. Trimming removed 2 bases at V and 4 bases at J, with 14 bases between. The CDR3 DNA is TGTGCCAGCTCACCATTTCAGGATTGGGCCACTGAAGCTTTCTTT. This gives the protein CASSPFQDWATEAFF.

The DNA of the CDR3 is TGTGCCGTCGGTAGCGGGGGCAGCAGGACCGGGGAGCTGTTTTTT. Its translation: CAVGSGGSRTGELFF. The J gene is TRBJ2-2, the V gene TRBV2; 9 nucleotides align to TRBD2. CDR3 length: 15 amino acids. CDR1 is SNHLY and CDR2 is FYNNEI in the germline V gene. Unmatched junction bases numbered 12, after V lost 11 bases and J lost 5 bases.

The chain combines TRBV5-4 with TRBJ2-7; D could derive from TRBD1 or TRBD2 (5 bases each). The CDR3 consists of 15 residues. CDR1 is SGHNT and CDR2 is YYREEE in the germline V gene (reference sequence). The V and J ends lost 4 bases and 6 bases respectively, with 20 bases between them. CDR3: CASSLMGPSEAEQYF. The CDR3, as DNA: TGTGCCAGCAGCCTGATGGGACCGAGCGAGGCCGAGCAGTACTTC.

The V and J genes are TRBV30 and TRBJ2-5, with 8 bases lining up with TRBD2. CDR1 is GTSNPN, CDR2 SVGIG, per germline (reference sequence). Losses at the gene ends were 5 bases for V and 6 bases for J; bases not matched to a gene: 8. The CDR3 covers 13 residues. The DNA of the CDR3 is TGTGCCTGGTCCGGGACTAGTCGAAAGACCCAGTACTTC. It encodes CAWSGTSRKTQYF.

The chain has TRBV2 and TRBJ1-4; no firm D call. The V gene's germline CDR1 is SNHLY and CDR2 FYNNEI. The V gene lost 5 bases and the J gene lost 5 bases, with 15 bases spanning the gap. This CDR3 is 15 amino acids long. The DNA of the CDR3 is TGTGCCAGCAGTCGAGACGCGAGCAGGAATGAAAAACTGTTTTTT. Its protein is CASSRDASRNEKLFF.

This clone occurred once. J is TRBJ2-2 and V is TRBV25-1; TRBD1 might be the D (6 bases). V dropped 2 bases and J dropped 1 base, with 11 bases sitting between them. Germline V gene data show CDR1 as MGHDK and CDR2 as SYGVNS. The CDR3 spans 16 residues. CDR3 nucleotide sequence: TGTGCCAGCAGTGAAACTCTACAGGGGAACACCGGGGAGCTGTTTTTT. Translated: CASSETLQGNTGELFF.

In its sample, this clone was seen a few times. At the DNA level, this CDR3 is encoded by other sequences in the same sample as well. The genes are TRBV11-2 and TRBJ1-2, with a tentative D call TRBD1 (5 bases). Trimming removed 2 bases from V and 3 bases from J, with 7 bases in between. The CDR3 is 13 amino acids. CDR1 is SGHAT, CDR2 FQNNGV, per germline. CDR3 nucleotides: TGTGCCAGCAGCTTACGGGGGTACTATGGCTACACCTTC. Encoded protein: CASSLRGYYGYTF.

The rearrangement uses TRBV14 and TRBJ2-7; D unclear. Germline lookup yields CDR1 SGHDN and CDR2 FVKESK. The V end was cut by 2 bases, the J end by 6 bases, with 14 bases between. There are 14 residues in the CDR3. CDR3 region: CASSQRERLGEQYF. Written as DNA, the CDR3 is TGTGCCAGCAGCCAAAGGGAAAGACTGGGCGAGCAGTACTTC.

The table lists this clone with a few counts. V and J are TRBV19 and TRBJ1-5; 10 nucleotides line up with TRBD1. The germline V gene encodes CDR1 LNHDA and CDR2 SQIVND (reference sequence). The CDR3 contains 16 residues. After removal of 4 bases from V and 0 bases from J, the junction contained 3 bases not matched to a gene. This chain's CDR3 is CASSTRQGASNQPQHF. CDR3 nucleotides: TGTGCCAGTAGTACCCGACAGGGGGCTAGCAATCAGCCCCAGCATTTT.